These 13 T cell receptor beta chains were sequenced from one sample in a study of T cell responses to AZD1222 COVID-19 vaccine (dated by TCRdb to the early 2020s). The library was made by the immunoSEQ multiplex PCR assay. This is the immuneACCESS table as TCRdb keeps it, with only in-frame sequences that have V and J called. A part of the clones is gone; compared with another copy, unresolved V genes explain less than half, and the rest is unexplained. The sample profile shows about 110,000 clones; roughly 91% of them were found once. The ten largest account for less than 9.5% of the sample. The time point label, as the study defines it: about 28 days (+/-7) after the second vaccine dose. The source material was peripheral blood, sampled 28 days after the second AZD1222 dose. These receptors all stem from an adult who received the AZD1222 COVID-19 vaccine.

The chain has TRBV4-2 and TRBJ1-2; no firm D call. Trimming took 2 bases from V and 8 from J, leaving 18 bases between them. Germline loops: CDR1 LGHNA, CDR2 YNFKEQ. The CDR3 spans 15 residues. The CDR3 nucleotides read TGTGCCAGCAGCCAATTAACAGCCAAGGGTGACGGCTACACCTTC. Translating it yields CASSQLTAKGDGYTF.

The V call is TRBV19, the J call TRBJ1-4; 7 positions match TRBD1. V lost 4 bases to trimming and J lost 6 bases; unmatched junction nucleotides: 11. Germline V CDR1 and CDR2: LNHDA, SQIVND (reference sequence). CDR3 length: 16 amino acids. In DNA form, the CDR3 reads TGTGCCAGTAGTAGAGAAGGGGGCCGGTTGGATGAAAAACTGTTTTTT. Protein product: CASSREGGRLDEKLFF.

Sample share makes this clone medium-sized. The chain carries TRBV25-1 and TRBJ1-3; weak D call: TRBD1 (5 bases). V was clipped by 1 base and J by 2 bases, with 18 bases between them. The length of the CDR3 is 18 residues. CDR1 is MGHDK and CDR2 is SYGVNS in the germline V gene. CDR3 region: CASSESSRREGAGNTIYF. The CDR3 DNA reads TGTGCCAGCAGTGAATCGAGTAGGAGAGAAGGGGCTGGAAACACCATATATTTT.

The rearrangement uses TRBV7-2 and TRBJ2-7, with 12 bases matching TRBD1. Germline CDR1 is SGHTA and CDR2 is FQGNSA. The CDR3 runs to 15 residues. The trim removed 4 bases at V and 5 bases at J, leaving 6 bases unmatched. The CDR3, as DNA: TGTGCCAGCAGCTCCTGGGGGACAGGGGGCGACGAGCAGTACTTC. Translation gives CASSSWGTGGDEQYF.

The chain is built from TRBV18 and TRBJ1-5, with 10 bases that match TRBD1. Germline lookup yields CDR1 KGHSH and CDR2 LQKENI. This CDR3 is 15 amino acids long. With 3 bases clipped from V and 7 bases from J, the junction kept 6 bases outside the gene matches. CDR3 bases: TGTGCCAGCTCACCTGACAGGGGGCGCCGACAGCCCCAGCATTTT. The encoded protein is CASSPDRGRRQPQHF.

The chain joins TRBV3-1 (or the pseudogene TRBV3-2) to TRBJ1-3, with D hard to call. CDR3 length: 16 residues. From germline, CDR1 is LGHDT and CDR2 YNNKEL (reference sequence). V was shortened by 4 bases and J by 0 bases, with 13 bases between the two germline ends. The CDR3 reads CASSPGAGNSGNTIYF. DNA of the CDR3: TGTGCCAGCAGCCCTGGTGCCGGGAACTCTGGAAACACCATATATTTT.

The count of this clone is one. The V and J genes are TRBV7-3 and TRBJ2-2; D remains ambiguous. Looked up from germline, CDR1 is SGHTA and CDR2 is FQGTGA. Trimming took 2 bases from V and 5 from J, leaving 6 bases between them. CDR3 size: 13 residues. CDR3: CASSLDPTGELFF. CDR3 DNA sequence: TGTGCCAGCAGCTTAGACCCGACCGGGGAGCTGTTTTTT.

Written as DNA, the CDR3 is TGTGCCAGCTCACCACCCTCAGGGGGCGCGGATACGCAGTATTTT. Its protein product is CASSPPSGGADTQYF. The genes are TRBV18 and TRBJ2-3; the match to TRBD1 covers 8 bases. Germline-derived CDR1 and CDR2 are KGHSH and LQKENI. The CDR3 spans 15 residues. Unmatched junction bases numbered 5, after V lost 0 bases and J lost 6 bases.

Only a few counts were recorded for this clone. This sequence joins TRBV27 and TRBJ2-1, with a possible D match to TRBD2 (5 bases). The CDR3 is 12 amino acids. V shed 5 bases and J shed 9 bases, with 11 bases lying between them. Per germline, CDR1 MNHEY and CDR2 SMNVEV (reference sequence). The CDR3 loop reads CASSPSMAEQFF. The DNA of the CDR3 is TGTGCCAGCAGTCCTAGCATGGCTGAGCAGTTCTTC.

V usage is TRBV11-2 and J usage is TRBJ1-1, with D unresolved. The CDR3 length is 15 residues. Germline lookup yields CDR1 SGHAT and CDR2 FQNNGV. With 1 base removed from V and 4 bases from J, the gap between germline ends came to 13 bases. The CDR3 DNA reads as TGTGCCAGCAGCTTAGTCCGTCTTTCGGGCACTGAAGCTTTCTTT. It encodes CASSLVRLSGTEAFF.

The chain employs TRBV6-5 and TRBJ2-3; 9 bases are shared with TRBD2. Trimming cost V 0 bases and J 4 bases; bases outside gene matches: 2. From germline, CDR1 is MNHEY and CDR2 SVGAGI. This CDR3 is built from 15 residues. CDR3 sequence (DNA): TGTGCCAGCAGTTACTCGGGCGGGGGGGCAGATACGCAGTATTTT. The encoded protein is CASSYSGGGADTQYF.

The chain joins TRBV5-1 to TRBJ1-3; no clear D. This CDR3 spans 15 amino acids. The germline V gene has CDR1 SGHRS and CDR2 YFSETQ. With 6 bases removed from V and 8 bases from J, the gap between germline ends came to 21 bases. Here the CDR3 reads CASKGGLEPGDTIYF. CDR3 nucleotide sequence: TGCGCCAGCAAGGGAGGACTTGAACCTGGGGACACCATATATTTT. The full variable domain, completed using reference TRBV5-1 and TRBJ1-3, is KAGVTQTPRYLIKTRGQQVTLSCSPISGHRSVSWYQQTPGQGLQFLFEYFSETQRNKGNFPGRFSGRQFSNSRSEMNVSTLELGDSALYLCASKGGLEPGDTIYFGEGSWLTVV.

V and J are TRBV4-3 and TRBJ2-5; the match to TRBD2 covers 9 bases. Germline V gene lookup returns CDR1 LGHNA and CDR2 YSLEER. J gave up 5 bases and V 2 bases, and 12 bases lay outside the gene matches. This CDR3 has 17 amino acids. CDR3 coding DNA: TGCGCCAGCAGCCAAAGGGTTCAAGGCGGGGGGGAGGAGACCCAGTACTTC. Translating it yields CASSQRVQGGGEETQYF.